A selection of T cell receptor beta chains follows, all from one sample in a study of blood T cell repertoires in COVID-19. TCRdb's table, derived via immunoSEQ multiplex PCR, lists solely in-frame clones and lacks some. The sample lists about 84,000 clones; approximately 78% were seen once. Sequences were obtained from peripheral blood. Receptors were obtained from a woman of 80 years or more with acute or convalescent COVID-19. Each CDR3 is given with its conserved first and last residue. D genes are given only for firm matches. Some rows have no size entry. The others give once, few or many, or a class for an expanded clone.

cdr3_aa | cdr3_nt | v_call | d_call | clone_size | j_call
CASSLEVGGRQPQHF | TGCGCCAGCAGTTTAGAAGTTGGGGGCCGCCAGCCCCAGCATTTT | TRBV4-1 | . | . | TRBJ1-5
CASSFQPRDRGYGGELFF | TGTGCCAGCAGTTTCCAACCCCGGGACAGGGGGTATGGCGGGGAGCTGTTTTTT | TRBV27 | TRBD1 | . | TRBJ2-2
CASRGGNEQFF | TGTGCCAGTCGGGGAGGAAATGAGCAGTTCTTC | TRBV9 | . | . | TRBJ2-1
CASSSRLTQYF | TGTGCCAGCAGTTCCCGACTTACCCAGTACTTC | TRBV12-3/TRBV12-4 | . | . | TRBJ2-5
CASSGGGRNTEAFF | TGTGCCAGCAGTGGCGGGGGCAGGAACACTGAAGCTTTCTTT | TRBV2 | . | . | TRBJ1-1
CASSRQVTLTGELFF | TGTGCCAGTAGTAGACAGGTTACCTTGACCGGGGAGCTGTTTTTT | TRBV19 | . | . | TRBJ2-2
CAWRGQTGENSPLHF | TGTGCCTGGAGGGGACAGACGGGGGAAAATTCACCCCTCCACTTT | TRBV30 | TRBD1 | few | TRBJ1-6
CASSRDTPQEAFF | TGTGCCAGCAGCAGGGACACACCTCAAGAAGCTTTCTTT | TRBV11-2 | . | . | TRBJ1-1
CASSQAGGSTEKLFF | TGTGCCAGCAGCCAAGCGGGAGGGTCGACTGAAAAACTGTTTTTT | TRBV3-1/TRBV3-2 | . | once | TRBJ1-4
CASSYGLAEAFF | TGTGCCAGCAGTTACGGACTGGCTGAAGCTTTCTTT | TRBV6-6 | . | . | TRBJ1-1
CASSLNRAWSEAFF | TGTGCCAGCAGCTTAAACAGGGCTTGGTCTGAAGCTTTCTTT | TRBV7-6 | . | . | TRBJ1-1
CASSMTVNQPQHF | TGTGCCAGTAGTATGACAGTTAATCAGCCCCAGCATTTT | TRBV19 | . | few | TRBJ1-5
CARRRGHMNTEAFF | TGTGCCCGTCGAAGGGGGCATATGAACACTGAAGCTTTCTTT | TRBV30 | TRBD1 | . | TRBJ1-1
CASSEPATGHSGANVLTF | TGCGCCAGCAGTGAGCCGGCGACAGGGCACTCTGGGGCCAACGTCCTGACTTTC | TRBV10-1 | TRBD1 | . | TRBJ2-6
CASSEGQVPSQPQHF | TGTGCCAGCAGTGAGGGACAGGTGCCCTCCCAGCCCCAGCATTTT | TRBV2 | TRBD1 | . | TRBJ1-5
CASSYSTGLVNEQFF | TGTGCCAGCAGTTACTCGACGGGACTCGTAAATGAGCAGTTCTTC | TRBV6-5 | . | . | TRBJ2-1
CAIKGQEDSNYGYTF | TGTGCCATCAAGGGACAGGAGGATTCGAACTATGGCTACACCTTC | TRBV10-3 | TRBD1 | . | TRBJ1-2
CASSPVRAGANTGELFF | TGTGCCAGCTCACCAGTCCGGGCGGGGGCTAACACCGGGGAGCTGTTTTTT | TRBV18 | . | . | TRBJ2-2
CASSPPGGGQGLTFF | TGTGCCAGCAGCCCCCCTGGGGGGGGACAGGGGTTAACTTTCTTT | TRBV9 | TRBD1 | . | TRBJ1-1
CASSSGGSSTDTQYF | TGTGCCAGCAGCTCTGGCGGGTCTAGCACAGATACGCAGTATTTT | TRBV6-5 | . | . | TRBJ2-3
CASSLSAGDYNEQFF | TGCGCCAGCAGCTTGTCTGCAGGGGACTACAATGAGCAGTTCTTC | TRBV5-1 | . | few | TRBJ2-1
CASSLGAGQGQEKLFF | TGTGCCAGCAGCCTTGGGGCGGGACAGGGGCAAGAAAAACTGTTTTTT | TRBV7-9 | TRBD1 | . | TRBJ1-4
CASSPRQDNEQFF | TGTGCCAGCTCACCAAGGCAGGACAATGAGCAGTTCTTC | TRBV18 | . | . | TRBJ2-1
CASSSLGGRLETQYF | TGTGCCAGCAGCTCACTGGGGGGAAGGCTTGAGACCCAGTACTTC | TRBV5-5 | . | . | TRBJ2-5
CASSSANSPGNTIYF | TGCGCCAGCAGCTCCGCCAACAGTCCTGGAAACACCATATATTTT | TRBV5-1 | . | few | TRBJ1-3
CASGSLKIGVSGNTIYF | TGTGCCAGCGGATCCCTTAAAATAGGAGTCTCTGGAAACACCATATATTTT | TRBV28 | . | once | TRBJ1-3
CASSPRDTLNEKLFF | TGTGCCAGCTCTCCCCGGGACACACTTAATGAAAAACTGTTTTTT | TRBV19 | . | . | TRBJ1-4
CASRTSGSTGELFF | TGTGCCAGCCGGACTAGCGGATCCACCGGGGAGCTGTTTTTT | TRBV11-2 | TRBD2 | . | TRBJ2-2
CASSQIRRDRGLEQYF | TGTGCCAGCAGCCAAATACGCCGGGACAGGGGGCTCGAGCAGTACTTC | TRBV3-1/TRBV3-2 | TRBD1 | . | TRBJ2-7
CAISDPGGEGSASGELFF | TGTGCCATCAGTGACCCAGGTGGGGAGGGGTCCGCTTCCGGGGAGCTGTTTTTT | TRBV10-3 | TRBD2 | . | TRBJ2-2
CASSPLAGGRETQYF | TGTGCCAGCTCACCCCTCGCGGGGGGGCGGGAGACCCAGTACTTC | TRBV18 | TRBD2 | . | TRBJ2-5
CASSLTGLKLFF | TGTGCCAGCAGTTTAACAGGGTTGAAACTGTTTTTT | TRBV28 | . | few | TRBJ1-4
CASSLDGSTLEKLFF | TGCGCCAGCAGCTTGGACGGGTCCACCCTTGAAAAACTGTTTTTT | TRBV5-1 | . | . | TRBJ1-4
CAWNQASQPQHF | TGTGCCTGGAATCAGGCAAGTCAGCCCCAGCATTTT | TRBV30 | . | few | TRBJ1-5
CASGLGLATDTQYF | TGTGCTAGTGGTCTCGGACTAGCGACAGATACGCAGTATTTT | TRBV12-5 | TRBD2 | . | TRBJ2-3
CASSISGGPVREQYF | TGCGCCAGCAGCATTAGCGGGGGCCCCGTGAGAGAGCAGTACTTC | TRBV5-1 | TRBD2 | once | TRBJ2-7
CATSVGGAQDTQYF | TGTGCCACCAGTGTCGGGGGGGCCCAAGATACGCAGTATTTT | TRBV24-1 | TRBD2 | . | TRBJ2-3
CASSSDGGNTEAFF | TGTGCCAGCAGCTCCGACGGCGGGAACACTGAAGCTTTCTTT | TRBV7-9 | . | . | TRBJ1-1
CASRGQFNQPQHF | TGTGCCAGCAGAGGACAGTTCAATCAGCCCCAGCATTTT | TRBV12-3/TRBV12-4 | . | . | TRBJ1-5
CASSEFGLRSREQYF | TGCGCCAGCAGTGAGTTTGGACTACGGTCCCGGGAGCAGTACTTC | TRBV10-2 | . | . | TRBJ2-7
CAWSKGLHTGELFF | TGTGCCTGGAGTAAGGGACTCCACACCGGGGAGCTGTTTTTT | TRBV30 | . | . | TRBJ2-2
CAIRDRGLDEQYF | TGTGCCATCCGGGACAGGGGGCTCGACGAGCAGTACTTC | TRBV10-3 | TRBD1 | . | TRBJ2-7
CASTRSLNEKLFF | TGTGCCAGCACGAGGTCCTTAAATGAAAAACTGTTTTTT | TRBV3-1/TRBV3-2 | . | . | TRBJ1-4
CSVSAGSPLHF | TGCAGTGTCAGCGCTGGCTCACCCCTCCACTTT | TRBV20-1 | . | . | TRBJ1-6
CASSRTSGSSSYNEQFF | TGTGCCAGCTCACGGACTAGCGGGAGTAGCTCCTACAATGAGCAGTTCTTC | TRBV18 | TRBD2 | . | TRBJ2-1
CASSLAGTGAYMGYTF | TGTGCCAGCAGTTTAGCCGGAACAGGGGCCTATATGGGCTACACCTTC | TRBV28 | TRBD1 | . | TRBJ1-2
CASSYAGALTEETQYF | TGTGCCAGCAGTTATGCGGGAGCCTTAACTGAGGAGACCCAGTACTTC | TRBV6-2/TRBV6-3 | TRBD2 | . | TRBJ2-5
CASKSVNEKLFF | TGTGCCAGCAAAAGCGTTAATGAAAAACTGTTTTTT | TRBV2 | . | . | TRBJ1-4
CASSPHPGGEQYF | TGTGCCAGCTCACCACATCCGGGGGGCGAGCAGTACTTC | TRBV18 | TRBD2 | . | TRBJ2-7
CASRPRHATETQYF | TGTGCCAGCAGGCCCCGACATGCTACGGAGACCCAGTACTTC | TRBV6-5 | . | few | TRBJ2-5
CASSGDRGKEEKLFF | TGCGCCAGCAGCGGGGACAGGGGAAAGGAGGAAAAACTGTTTTTT | TRBV5-1 | TRBD1 | . | TRBJ1-4